The rows below give T cell receptor beta chains drawn from one sample of a study of shared clonotypes between healthy human individuals. Measured with immunoSEQ multiplex PCR; TCRdb has only the in-frame clones, and not every one. The sample includes about 2.4 million clones, 93% of them seen just once. The sample was naive CD4+ T cells from PBMCs. The receptors here all came from a man between 18 and 35 years old in good health. Some clones in this sample may be carry-over from other donors' samples. CDR3s include the opening cysteine and the closing phenylalanine or tryptophan. The D gene is left open where the match is weak. Some rows have no size entry. The others give once, few or many, or a class for an expanded clone.

V: TRBV15
size: -
D: -
J: TRBJ2-3
CDR3: CATSRERTGGGTDTQYF
DNA: TGTGCCACCAGCAGAGAGCGAACGGGGGGCGGAACAGATACGCAGTATTTT

V: TRBV10-3
size: -
D: TRBD2
J: TRBJ2-7
CDR3: CAISGVAGTYEQYF
DNA: TGTGCCATCAGTGGGGTAGCGGGAACCTACGAGCAGTACTTC

V: TRBV27
size: -
D: -
J: TRBJ2-1
CDR3: CASSFSQRTYNEQFF
DNA: TGTGCCAGCAGTTTTTCCCAGCGGACATACAATGAGCAGTTCTTC

V: TRBV28
size: -
D: TRBD1
J: TRBJ2-2
CDR3: CASSLRKGQGNTGELFF
DNA: TGTGCCAGCAGTTTACGTAAGGGACAGGGGAACACCGGGGAGCTGTTTTTT

V: TRBV15
size: -
D: -
J: TRBJ2-7
CDR3: CATSRDPRGGYEQYF
DNA: TGTGCCACCAGCAGAGATCCCCGTGGGGGCTACGAGCAGTACTTC

V: TRBV28
size: -
D: -
J: TRBJ1-1
CDR3: CASSLYRDEAFF
DNA: TGTGCCAGCAGTTTATACAGGGATGAAGCTTTCTTT

V: TRBV9
size: once
D: TRBD1
J: TRBJ1-1
CDR3: CASSVVDREGTEAFF
DNA: TGTGCCAGCAGCGTAGTCGACAGGGAGGGCACTGAAGCTTTCTTT

V: TRBV7-9
size: -
D: -
J: TRBJ1-1
CDR3: CASRQLNTEAFF
DNA: TGTGCCAGCAGACAACTGAACACTGAAGCTTTCTTT

V: TRBV9
size: -
D: -
J: TRBJ1-1
CDR3: CASSVGFPNTEAFF
DNA: TGTGCCAGCAGCGTAGGTTTCCCGAACACTGAAGCTTTCTTT

V: TRBV9
size: -
D: -
J: TRBJ2-1
CDR3: CASSVGSSSYNEQFF
DNA: TGTGCCAGCAGCGTAGGGAGCTCGTCCTACAATGAGCAGTTCTTC

V: TRBV5-4
size: -
D: TRBD1
J: TRBJ1-1
CDR3: CASSWDRITEAFF
DNA: TGTGCCAGCAGCTGGGACAGGATAACTGAAGCTTTCTTT

V: TRBV6-5
size: -
D: -
J: TRBJ1-2
CDR3: CASSYGGTYGYTF
DNA: TGTGCCAGCAGTTACGGGGGTACCTATGGCTACACCTTC

V: TRBV29-1
size: -
D: -
J: TRBJ1-2
CDR3: CSVGQGLDTWNGYTF
DNA: TGCAGCGTTGGTCAGGGTCTAGATACGTGGAATGGCTACACCTTC

V: TRBV7-3
size: -
D: -
J: TRBJ2-6
CDR3: CASSERTETGANVLTF
DNA: TGTGCCAGCAGCGAAAGGACAGAGACTGGGGCCAACGTCCTGACTTTC

V: TRBV28
size: -
D: -
J: TRBJ2-7
CDR3: CASSSPRASEQYF
DNA: TGTGCCAGCAGTTCCCCCAGGGCTAGCGAGCAGTACTTC

V: TRBV4-3
size: -
D: -
J: TRBJ2-7
CDR3: CASSHDTSYEQYF
DNA: TGCGCCAGCAGCCACGACACCTCCTACGAGCAGTACTTC

V: TRBV9
size: -
D: -
J: TRBJ2-1
CDR3: CASSAQGDSYNEQFF
DNA: TGTGCCAGCAGCGCCCAGGGTGACTCCTACAATGAGCAGTTCTTC

V: TRBV19
size: -
D: TRBD2
J: TRBJ2-1
CDR3: CASTSLAGEYNEQFF
DNA: TGTGCCAGCACCTCCCTAGCGGGAGAGTACAATGAGCAGTTCTTC

V: TRBV5-4
size: -
D: TRBD2
J: TRBJ2-3
CDR3: CASSLAPSGDTQYF
DNA: TGTGCCAGCAGCTTGGCCCCTAGCGGGGATACGCAGTATTTT

V: TRBV14
size: -
D: -
J: TRBJ2-1
CDR3: CASSQEWQGSYNEQFF
DNA: TGTGCCAGCAGCCAAGAATGGCAGGGGTCCTACAATGAGCAGTTCTTC

V: TRBV28
size: -
D: -
J: TRBJ2-4
CDR3: CASSWYSAKNIQYF
DNA: TGTGCCAGCAGTTGGTACTCAGCCAAAAACATTCAGTACTTC

V: TRBV2
size: -
D: TRBD2
J: TRBJ2-2
CDR3: CASSAGGSVSGTGELFF
DNA: TGTGCCAGCAGTGCCGGCGGGAGCGTGAGCGGAACCGGGGAGCTGTTTTTT

V: TRBV28
size: -
D: TRBD1
J: TRBJ1-5
CDR3: CASSIRQGVYSNQPQHF
DNA: TGTGCCAGCAGTATTAGACAGGGGGTTTATAGCAATCAGCCCCAGCATTTT

V: TRBV5-6
size: -
D: -
J: TRBJ2-1
CDR3: CASSLWPNEQFF
DNA: TGTGCCAGCAGCTTGTGGCCCAATGAGCAGTTCTTC

V: TRBV10-1
size: -
D: -
J: TRBJ2-4
CDR3: CASSDAGRGGIQYF
DNA: TGCGCCAGCAGTGATGCAGGGCGGGGAGGCATTCAGTACTTC

V: TRBV5-6
size: -
D: -
J: TRBJ1-3
CDR3: CASSLTRNSGNTIYF
DNA: TGTGCCAGCAGCTTGACTCGAAACTCTGGAAACACCATATATTTT

V: TRBV18
size: -
D: -
J: TRBJ1-4
CDR3: CASSPGGDEKLFF
DNA: TGTGCCAGCTCACCGGGAGGGGATGAAAAACTGTTTTTT

V: TRBV5-1
size: once
D: -
J: TRBJ2-1
CDR3: CASSLSGVTYNEQFF
DNA: TGCGCCAGCAGCTTGTCGGGAGTTACCTACAATGAGCAGTTCTTC

V: TRBV27
size: -
D: -
J: TRBJ2-7
CDR3: CASSFRTSYEQYF
DNA: TGTGCCAGCAGTTTTCGAACTTCCTACGAGCAGTACTTC

V: TRBV7-9
size: -
D: -
J: TRBJ2-3
CDR3: CASSLDQSRDTQYF
DNA: TGTGCCAGCAGCCTCGACCAGTCCCGAGATACGCAGTATTTT

V: TRBV10-3
size: -
D: -
J: TRBJ2-5
CDR3: CAISDTGETQYF
DNA: TGTGCCATCTCGGACACGGGGGAGACCCAGTACTTC

V: TRBV28
size: -
D: -
J: TRBJ1-1
CDR3: CASKGRAYTEAFF
DNA: TGTGCCAGCAAGGGCAGAGCATACACTGAAGCTTTCTTT

V: TRBV11-2
size: -
D: -
J: TRBJ1-6
CDR3: CASSPVDGGTNSPLHF
DNA: TGTGCCAGCAGCCCAGTGGATGGAGGGACCAATTCACCCCTCCACTTT

V: TRBV5-1
size: once
D: -
J: TRBJ1-2
CDR3: CASSRGETYGYTF
DNA: TGCGCCAGCAGTCGGGGCGAGACCTATGGCTACACCTTC

V: TRBV18
size: -
D: TRBD1
J: TRBJ1-1
CDR3: CASSPQGAIAEAFF
DNA: TGTGCCAGCTCACCTCAGGGGGCGATCGCTGAAGCTTTCTTT